Shown below are 6 T cell receptor beta chains from a single sample sequenced in a study of identical twins. From the 5' RACE reads, TCRdb called clonotypes with MiXCR, one entry per CDR3 protein. The sample shows fewer than 800,000 distinct CDR3 sequences, about 7.1% of them seen only once. Another study also made use of these data, one on yellow fever vaccine responses in identical twins.

The sequencing input was PBMCs. The receptor set was obtained from a woman under 30 in good health.

The rearrangement links TRBV5-5 to TRBJ2-3; TRBD2 might be the D (6 bases). CDR3 length: 15 amino acids. Between the trimmed V and J ends, which lost 5 bases and 2 bases, there was a span of 15 bases. CDR1 and CDR2 from the germline V gene are SGHKS and YYEKEE (reference sequence). CDR3 sequence (DNA): TGTGCCAGCAGGTCTAGCGCGGTACTCACAGATACGCAGTATTTT. Translating it yields CASRSSAVLTDTQYF.

This chain joins TRBV7-9 and TRBJ2-2; D possibly corresponds to TRBD2 (6 bases). Between the trimmed V and J ends, which lost 2 bases and 2 bases, there was a span of 12 bases. Germline CDR1 reads SEHNR; CDR2 reads FQNEAQ (reference sequence). The CDR3 spans 16 residues. The chain's CDR3 is CASSLFGGNNTGELFF. CDR3 bases: TGTGCCAGCAGCTTATTTGGCGGGAACAACACCGGGGAGCTGTTTTTT.

Ten or more counts support this clonotype. The chain combines TRBV4-1 with TRBJ2-1, with a tentative D call TRBD2 (6 bases). The germline CDR1 and CDR2 sequences are MGHRA and YSYEKL. V was pared by 1 base and J by 7 bases, with 11 bases between. The CDR3 is made up of 14 amino acids. The CDR3 is CASSQGRDRNEQFF. The CDR3 DNA follows: TGCGCCAGCAGCCAAGGGCGGGATAGGAATGAGCAGTTCTTC.

The chain joins TRBV28 to TRBJ2-7; either TRBD1 or TRBD2 may supply D (5 bases each). V gave up 7 bases and J gave up 2 bases, with 12 bases separating them. Germline CDR1 is MDHEN and CDR2 is SYDVKM. The CDR3 runs 13 residues. CDR3 residues: CASISEGTYEQYF. CDR3 nucleotide sequence: TGTGCCAGCATCTCTGAGGGGACCTACGAGCAGTACTTC.

The chain links TRBV20-1 to TRBJ2-7; D is uncertain. Between the trimmed V and J ends, which lost 0 bases and 2 bases, there was a span of 14 bases. The V gene's germline CDR1 is DFQATT and CDR2 SNEGSKA (reference sequence). The CDR3 length is 15 residues. The CDR3 region is CSARDRFPRAYEQYF. The CDR3 DNA reads as TGCAGTGCTAGAGATAGGTTCCCACGAGCCTACGAGCAGTACTTC.

The sample holds many counts of this clonotype. V and J are TRBV24-1 and TRBJ2-7; no reliable D call. The ends were cut back, 3 bases at V and 1 base at J, with 6 bases in the middle. The V gene's germline CDR1 is KGHDR and CDR2 SFDVKD. The CDR3 is 13 residues long. The CDR3 DNA reads as TGTGCCACCAGTGATCCGGATTCCTACGAGCAGTACTTC. It encodes CATSDPDSYEQYF.